This TCR beta chain was obtained from a study of human CD4 T cells and Enterobacteriaceae (TCRdb year 2020). The study in broad terms: E. coli, K. pneumoniae, E. aerogenes, S. flexneri, S. sonnei, S. typhimurium and S. aureus served as the stimulating bacteria and were heat-inactivated after culture. The research as a whole found: Enterobacteriaceae-reactive repertoires co-clustered together and were polyclonal, yet held fewer clonotypes than S. aureus- or M. tuberculosis-reactive repertoires. Clonotypes shared among Enterobacteriaceae cultures accounted for roughly 26-49% of unique rearrangements but about 66-95% of templates, while sharing with control bacteria was rare.

After roughly 6-7 days, proliferating activated T cells were FACS-sorted as CFSE-low CD25+ ICOS+ cells. Sorted memory CD4+ T cells were CFSE-labeled and cultured at a 2:1 ratio with irradiated autologous monocytes pulsed with antigen. On a FACSAria III, memory CD4+ T cells were FACS-sorted to over 98% purity, defined as all CD4+ cells except CD45RA+CCR7+CD95- naive cells. Healthy donor blood was obtained from blood donation centers in Switzerland. Total CD4+ T cells and monocytes were enriched by positive selection with CD4 and CD14 magnetic microbeads. CD8+, CD14+, CD16+, CD56+, CD19+ and CD25-bright cells were excluded before sorting. The bacteria were heat-inactivated at 60 degrees C for 2 to 3 hours and added at around 1.9 particles per monocyte, and M. tuberculosis lysate was used at 3 ug/ml. TCR Vbeta genes were sequenced from CFSE-low memory CD4+ T cells that proliferated after primary stimulation with Enterobacteriaceae or control bacteria. Every bacteria-reactive repertoire was analyzed in two to four different donors over two independent experiments. Ficoll-Paque Plus was used to isolate peripheral blood mononuclear cells from donor blood.

CFSE-low antigen-reactive cultures were sequenced at survey level, with detection sensitivity of one cell in 40,000. The QIAamp DNA Micro Kit was used to extract genomic DNA from cell pellets, and spectrophotometry was used to check the quantity and purity of the genomic DNA. Amplification of TCR Vbeta CDR3 regions was performed with the immunoSEQ multiplex PCR assay. The Illumina HiSeq platform was used to sequence the amplicons. The retrieved sequences were 87 nucleotides long and included the CDR3 region. The paper's data handling went like this. A unique productive TCR Vbeta nucleotide sequence was defined as a clonotype and was quantified by productive template frequency from ImmunoSEQ Analyzer V3.0. Expanded clonotypes were defined by a threshold at the top 5th percentile of each frequency-ranked repertoire. Repertoire overlap was computed as Chao-Jaccard with the R package fossil and visualized by nonmetric multidimensional scaling with the R package MASS. TCRdb took this table from immuneACCESS and kept in-frame rearrangements with V and J called. Such tables lack part of the clones; where checked against another copy, unresolved V genes explain under half of the gap, and the rest is unexplained. That table furnishes V, J and clone size, whereas the DNA furnished D and trimming. Present in this sample are approximately 1,300 clones, less than 60% of which were seen just once. Together, the top ten hold 30% to 40% of the sample.

In this sample, this clone turned up a few times. Base qualities are not recorded, but no much larger clone differs from it by a single base. Reading from cysteine to phenylalanine, the CDR3 counts 15 amino acids. The entry retains the CDR3 DNA only, 45 bases that are in frame from base 1. Relative to germline, V is 7 bases shorter and J is 4 bases shorter, with 19 bases between their ends. The germline V gene encodes CDR1 MDHEN and CDR2 SYDVKM. The sequenced sample consisted of bacteria-reactive CD4+ T cells grown in culture. The cell subset or site label, read with the paper, signifies: CFSE-low proliferating memory CD4 T cells sorted after in vitro stimulation with a heat-inactivated bacterium or M. tuberculosis lysate. The sequence is built from TRBV28 and TRBJ1-1; no D gene call is confident. The clonotype originates from a human donor in good health. CDR3 reads: CASTPNRGLGTEAFF. The nucleotides are TGTGCCAGCACCCCGAACCGAGGGCTCGGCACTGAAGCTTTCTTT.